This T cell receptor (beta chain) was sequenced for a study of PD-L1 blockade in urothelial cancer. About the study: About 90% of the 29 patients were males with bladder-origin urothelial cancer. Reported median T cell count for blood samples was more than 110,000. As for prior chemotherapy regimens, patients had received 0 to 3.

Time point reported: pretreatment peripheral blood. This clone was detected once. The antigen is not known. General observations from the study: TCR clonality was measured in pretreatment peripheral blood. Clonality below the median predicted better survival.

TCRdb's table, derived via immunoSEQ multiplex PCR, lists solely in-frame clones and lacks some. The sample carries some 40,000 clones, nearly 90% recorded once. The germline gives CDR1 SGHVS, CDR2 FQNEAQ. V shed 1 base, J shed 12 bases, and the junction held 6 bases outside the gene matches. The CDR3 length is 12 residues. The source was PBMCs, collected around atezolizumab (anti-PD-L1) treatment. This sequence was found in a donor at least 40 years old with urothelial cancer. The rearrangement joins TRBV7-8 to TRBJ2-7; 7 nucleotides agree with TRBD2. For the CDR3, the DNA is TGTGCCAGCAGCTTAGAGGGGAGGGCCCCGTACTTC. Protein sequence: CASSLEGRAPYF.